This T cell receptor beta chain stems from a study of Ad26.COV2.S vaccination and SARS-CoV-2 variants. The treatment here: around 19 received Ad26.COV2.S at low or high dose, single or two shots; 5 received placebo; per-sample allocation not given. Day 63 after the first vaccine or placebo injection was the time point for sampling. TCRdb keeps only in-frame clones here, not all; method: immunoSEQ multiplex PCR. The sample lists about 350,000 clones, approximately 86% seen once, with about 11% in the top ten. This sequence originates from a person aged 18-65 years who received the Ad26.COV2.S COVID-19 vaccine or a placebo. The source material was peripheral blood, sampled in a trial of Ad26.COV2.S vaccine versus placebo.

CDR3 sequence: CASSNPAGWSYNSPLHF. DNA for the CDR3: TGTGCCAGCAGTAACCCCGCAGGGTGGTCCTATAATTCACCCCTCCACTTT. J is TRBJ1-6 and V is TRBV5-5; the D gene is possibly TRBD1 (5 bases). Germline values: CDR1 SGHKS, CDR2 YYEKEE (reference sequence). Between the trimmed V and J ends, which lost 5 bases and 1 base, there was a span of 16 bases. CDR3 length: 17 residues.